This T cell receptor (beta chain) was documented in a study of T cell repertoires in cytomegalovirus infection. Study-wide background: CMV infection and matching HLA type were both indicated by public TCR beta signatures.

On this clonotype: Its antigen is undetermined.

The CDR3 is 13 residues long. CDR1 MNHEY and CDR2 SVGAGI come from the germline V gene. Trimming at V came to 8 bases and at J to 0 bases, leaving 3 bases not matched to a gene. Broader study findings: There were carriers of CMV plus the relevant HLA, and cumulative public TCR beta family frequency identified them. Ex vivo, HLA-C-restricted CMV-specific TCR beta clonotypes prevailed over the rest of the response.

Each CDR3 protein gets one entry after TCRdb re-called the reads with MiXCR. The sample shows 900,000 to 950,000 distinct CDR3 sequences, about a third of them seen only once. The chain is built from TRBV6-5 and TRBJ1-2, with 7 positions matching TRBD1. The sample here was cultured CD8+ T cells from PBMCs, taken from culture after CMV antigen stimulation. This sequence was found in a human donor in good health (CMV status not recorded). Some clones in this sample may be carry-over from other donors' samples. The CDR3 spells CASWDRSNYGYTF. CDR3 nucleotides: TGTGCCAGCTGGGACAGATCTAACTATGGCTACACCTTC.